The 20 T cell receptor beta chains reported below all come from one sample, sequenced in a study of blood T cells in healthy people across ages. The use of a sample-barcoded 5' primer and a J-beta primer mix characterized a second PCR of roughly 7 to 11 cycles. TCRdb reanalysed the 5' RACE reads using MiXCR and keeps one entry per CDR3 protein. This sample has 600,000 to 1,000,000 distinct CDR3 sequences, with more than 20% found just once. The same sample was also studied in work on T cells of mothers and their children.

Specimen: blood. The receptors originated from a boy between 10 and 17 years old in good health.

V and J are TRBV4-3 and TRBJ2-5; 10 positions agree with TRBD2. The J call is uncertain, as TRBJ2-7 better fits the DNA end. The V gene's germline CDR1 is LGHNA and CDR2 YSLEER. The CDR3 totals 19 residues. The CDR3 DNA is TGCGCCAGCAGCCCTCAAGTCGCTAGCGGGGGTCGGGACTTTGGCGAGCAGTACTTC. Its protein product is CASSPQVASGGRDFGEQYF.

This clonotype appeared a few times. The J gene is TRBJ2-7, the V gene TRBV29-1; TRBD2 aligns across 11 bases. The junction had 6 bases not matched to a gene; V was cut back by 7 bases and J by 1 base. The CDR3 loop spans 14 amino acids. The germline V gene has CDR1 SQVTM and CDR2 ANQGSEA. CDR3 bases: TGCAGCGCCAGAGGGACTAGCGGTTCCTACGAGCAGTACTTC. Amino acid sequence: CSARGTSGSYEQYF.

The chain links TRBV15 to TRBJ2-1; no reliable D call. The V and J ends lost 2 bases and 2 bases respectively, with 13 bases between them. The CDR3 extends over 16 amino acids. Germline CDR1 reads LNHNV; CDR2 reads YYDKDF (reference sequence). This CDR3 reads CATSRPVENTYNEQFF. The DNA of the CDR3 is TGTGCCACCAGCAGACCCGTGGAAAACACCTACAATGAGCAGTTCTTC.

In its sample, this clonotype was seen a few times. V usage is TRBV25-1 and J usage is TRBJ1-4, with 7 bases aligning to TRBD1. V shed 1 base, J shed 8 bases, and the junction held 10 bases outside the gene matches. The CDR3 sequence is 16 residues long. Germline CDR1 is MGHDK and CDR2 is SYGVNS. Here the CDR3 reads CASSESTTGIGEKLFF. The CDR3 DNA is TGTGCCAGCAGTGAATCGACGACAGGGATCGGAGAAAAACTGTTTTTT.

This chain links TRBV5-1 with TRBJ2-3, with 14 positions matching TRBD2. The V gene end was trimmed by 4 bases and the J gene end by 5 bases; junction bases not matched to a gene: 6. CDR1 is SGHRS, CDR2 YFSETQ, per germline. The CDR3 runs 16 residues. The CDR3 DNA reads as TGCGCCAGCAGCGTAAGACTAGCGGGGGGGCTAGATACGCAGTATTTT. This sequence encodes CASSVRLAGGLDTQYF.

A word on this clonotype: A read error may account for a junction end that differs from germline. CDR3 sequence (DNA): TGTGCCGGCAGCCCCGACAGGGGGCTCGAGACCCAGTACTTC. This sequence encodes CAGSPDRGLETQYF. The chain employs TRBV7-9 and TRBJ2-5; 10 bases line up with TRBD1. There are 14 residues in the CDR3. CDR1 SEHNR and CDR2 FQNEAQ come from the germline V gene (reference sequence).

In this sample, this clonotype turned up a few times. The chain couples TRBV20-1 to TRBJ2-1; no firm D call. The CDR3 runs to 15 residues. Trimming left V 0 bases short and J 3 bases short, with 12 bases between. CDR1 DFQATT and CDR2 SNEGSKA come from the germline V gene (reference sequence). CDR3 protein: CSARDLTDHYNEQFF. CDR3 bases: TGCAGTGCTAGAGATTTGACGGACCACTACAATGAGCAGTTCTTC.

This clonotype was found a few times. This sequence joins TRBV29-1 and TRBJ1-5; D might be TRBD1 (5 bases). This CDR3 comprises 16 residues. V was clipped by 4 bases and J by 4 bases, with 20 bases between them. Looked up from germline, CDR1 is SQVTM and CDR2 is ANQGSEA. For the CDR3, the DNA is TGCAGCGTTGGGGGAGGGGATCAGGGCAAAAATCAGCCCCAGCATTTT. This gives the protein CSVGGGDQGKNQPQHF.

The rearrangement links TRBV10-3 to TRBJ2-1, with 7 nucleotides matching TRBD1. This CDR3 spans 12 amino acids. V gave up 6 bases and J gave up 9 bases; unmatched junction bases: 5. CDR1 and CDR2 from the germline V gene are ENHRY and SYGVKD. The chain's CDR3 is CAIRGTASEQFF. The CDR3 nucleotides read TGTGCCATCAGGGGGACAGCGAGTGAGCAGTTCTTC.

Of note for this clonotype: In this CDR3 the conserved last residue, phenylalanine or tryptophan, is missing, so a read error is likely. The rearrangement joins TRBV12-3 or TRBV12-4 to TRBJ2-1, with D uncertain. V was shortened by 6 bases and J by 9 bases, with 12 bases between the two germline ends. The CDR3 is 12 residues long. CDR3 in DNA: TGTGCCAGCAGCCTTAGTCTCGTTGAGCAGTTCCTC. Protein: CASSLSLVEQFL.

This clonotype showed up just a few times. The V call is TRBV6-6, the J call TRBJ2-3; D is unresolved. V gave up 2 bases and J gave up 0 bases, with 9 bases separating them. This CDR3 contains 15 residues. Germline V gene sequence: CDR1 MNHNY, CDR2 SVGAGI (reference sequence). DNA of the CDR3: TGTGCCAGCAGTTACCGGACCTTGAGCACAGATACGCAGTATTTT. It is translated as CASSYRTLSTDTQYF.

The J gene is TRBJ2-5, the V gene TRBV4-2, with 14 nucleotides matching TRBD2. There are 19 residues in the CDR3. Germline-derived CDR1 and CDR2 are LGHNA and YNFKEQ. With 3 bases clipped from V and 3 bases from J, the junction kept 12 bases outside the gene matches. The CDR3 loop is CASSQGRGLAGGTEETQYF. The CDR3 DNA follows: TGTGCCAGCAGCCAGGGCCGCGGACTAGCGGGGGGCACCGAAGAGACCCAGTACTTC.

This clonotype was observed a few times. The chain couples TRBV7-9 to TRBJ1-2; 7 bases match TRBD1. This CDR3 region has 15 residues. Germline CDR1 and CDR2: SEHNR and FQNEAQ (reference sequence). V was pared by 5 bases and J by 2 bases, with 8 bases of the junction left unmatched. The CDR3 reads CASSRIETGNYGYTF. DNA for the CDR3: TGTGCCAGCAGCCGGATAGAGACAGGGAACTATGGCTACACCTTC.

This clonotype was counted a few times. The chain employs TRBV5-6 and TRBJ2-7, with a weak D call TRBD1 (5 bases). This CDR3 has 13 amino acids. The ends were cut back, 3 bases at V and 3 bases at J, with 10 bases in the middle. CDR1 is SGHDT and CDR2 is YYEEEE in the germline V gene. CDR3 amino acids: CASSYDRNYEQYF. In nucleotides, the CDR3 is TGTGCCAGCAGCTATGACAGAAACTACGAGCAGTACTTC.

This clonotype was detected a few times. For the CDR3, the DNA is TGCAGCGTTGATCATCCAGGGGGCCAAGAGACCCAGTACTTC. Protein sequence: CSVDHPGGQETQYF. The rearrangement joins TRBV29-1 to TRBJ2-5; TRBD1 aligns across 7 bases. The junction had 5 bases not matched to a gene; V was cut back by 3 bases and J by 1 base. This CDR3 comprises 14 residues. The germline V gene encodes CDR1 SQVTM and CDR2 ANQGSEA.

This sequence joins TRBV20-1 and TRBJ1-2; 7 nucleotides agree with TRBD1. This CDR3 comprises 14 residues. J lost 4 bases, V lost 5 bases, and 10 bases had no gene match. Looked up from germline, CDR1 is DFQATT and CDR2 is SNEGSKA (reference sequence). Here the CDR3 DNA reads TGCAGTGCTCGCCTTTGGGGACAGCTCTATGGCTACACCTTC. Protein sequence: CSARLWGQLYGYTF.

The V gene is TRBV7-3, the J gene TRBJ1-6, with no clear D. CDR1 is SGHTA and CDR2 is FQGTGA in the germline V gene. The germline V and J ends were trimmed by 1 base and 0 bases, with 7 bases remaining between them. This CDR3 is 16 amino acids long. CDR3 nucleotides: TGTGCCAGCAGCTTAATCGGCAGCTCCTATAATTCACCCCTCCACTTT. Protein sequence: CASSLIGSSYNSPLHF.

The rearrangement joins TRBV14 to TRBJ1-2, with D uncertain. This CDR3 is built from 14 residues. Germline V gene data show CDR1 as SGHDN and CDR2 as FVKESK. V lost 1 base and J lost 4, with 10 bases in between. The CDR3 loop is CASSQGPYLYGYTF. The DNA for the CDR3 is TGTGCCAGCAGCCAAGGTCCATACCTCTATGGCTACACCTTC. Complete variable domain (other parts from reference TRBV14 and TRBJ1-2): EAGVTQFPSHSVIEKGQTVTLRCDPISGHDNLYWYRRVMGKEIKFLLHFVKESKQDESGMPNNRFLAERTGGTYSTLKVQPAELEDSGVYFCASSQGPYLYGYTFGSGTRLTVV.

This chain joins TRBV7-9 and TRBJ2-7, with D perhaps matching TRBD1 or TRBD2 (5 bases each). V dropped 8 bases and J dropped 4 bases, with 12 bases sitting between them. Germline lookup yields CDR1 SEHNR and CDR2 FQNEAQ (reference sequence). This CDR3 has 12 amino acids. The CDR3 coding sequence is TGTGCCAGCGCCGGGACGGATTACGAGCAGTACTTC. This translates into CASAGTDYEQYF.

This clonotype has only one observation. The V and J genes are TRBV11-2 and TRBJ1-1; the match to TRBD1 covers 9 bases. The CDR3 consists of 16 residues. Germline V gene data show CDR1 as SGHAT and CDR2 as FQNNGV. V lost 0 bases and J lost 2; bases outside the gene matches: 4. CDR3: CASSLEGQGRNTEAFF. In DNA, the CDR3 is TGTGCCAGCAGCTTAGAGGGACAGGGACGAAACACTGAAGCTTTCTTT. Variable domain in full (rest from reference TRBV11-2 and TRBJ1-1): EAGVAQSPRYKIIEKRQSVAFWCNPISGHATLYWYQQILGQGPKLLIQFQNNGVVDDSQLPKDRFSAERLKGVDSTLKIQPAKLEDSAVYLCASSLEGQGRNTEAFFGQGTRLTVV.